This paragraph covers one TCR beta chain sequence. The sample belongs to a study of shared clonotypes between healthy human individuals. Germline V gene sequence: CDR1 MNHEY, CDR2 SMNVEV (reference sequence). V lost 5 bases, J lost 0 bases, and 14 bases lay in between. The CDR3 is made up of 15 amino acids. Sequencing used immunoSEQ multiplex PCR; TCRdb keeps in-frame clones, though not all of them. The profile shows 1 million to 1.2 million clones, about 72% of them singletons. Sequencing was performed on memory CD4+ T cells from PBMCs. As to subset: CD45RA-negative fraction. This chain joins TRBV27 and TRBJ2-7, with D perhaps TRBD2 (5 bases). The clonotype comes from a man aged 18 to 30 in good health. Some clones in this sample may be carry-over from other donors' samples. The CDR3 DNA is TGTGCCAGCAGTAAGATTCAAGGGAGCTCCTACGAGCAGTACTTC. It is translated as CASSKIQGSSYEQYF.